This T cell receptor beta chain was sequenced during a study of T cell changes during pregnancy in multiple sclerosis (dated by TCRdb to about 2019). Broadly, across the study: In women with multiple sclerosis, the researchers looked at how the T cell repertoire shifted as pregnancy progressed.

For CDR1 and CDR2, the germline V gene (reference sequence) lists LNHDA and SQIVND. V lost 2 bases and J lost 3 bases, and the count of bases not matched to a germline gene is 5. The CDR3, from cysteine to phenylalanine, totals 15 residues. Only the CDR3 region is kept as DNA, spanning 45 bases read in frame from base 1. Details on this clone: What antigen it recognizes has not been identified. No base-level quality is on record; no much larger clone is a single base apart.

The library was prepared using the immunoSEQ multiplex PCR assay. This immuneACCESS table, as held by TCRdb, lists in-frame sequences with V and J called but not all clones. Of the missing ones, under half trace to an unresolved V gene in checked studies; the others have no known cause. The sample table lists about 38,000 clones, approximately 90% of them with a count of one. The ten largest clones represent more than 0.55% of the sample. The sample in question was CD4+ T cells from peripheral blood mononuclear cells, obtained before pregnancy. This clonotype originated in a female donor with multiple sclerosis, enrolled in a pregnancy study. This sequence uses TRBV19 and TRBJ2-3, and 7 junction bases match TRBD1. The CDR3 here reads CASSIRTTGTDTQYF. The DNA reads TGTGCCAGTAGTATACGCACGACAGGGACAGATACGCAGTATTTT.